The source of this T cell receptor beta chain is a study of cytomegalovirus exposure and HLA in healthy donors. Study-level findings and limits: The study listed 164 cytomegalovirus-associated TCR beta chains. Rarity characterized most TCR sequences, yet some public TCRs appeared in many donors. Clusters of TCRs from the first cohort tended to co-occur in the roughly 120 validation repertoires (as a later analysis found).

Per germline, CDR1 SNHLY and CDR2 FYNNEI. The CDR3 sequence is 15 residues long. V lost 6 bases to trimming and J lost 4 bases; unmatched junction nucleotides: 9. The donors belonged to the roughly 110-subject validation cohort, separate from the approximately 700-subject first cohort. Points on this clone: The antigen remains undetermined.

Sequencing was performed with immunoSEQ multiplex PCR; in TCRdb, only in-frame clones are kept and a portion is missing. Seen here are more than 300,000 clones, around 86% observed once, and the top ten hold approximately 0.8%. V usage is TRBV2 and J usage is TRBJ1-5; TRBD1 aligns across 7 bases. The sequence came from a woman aged 18-29 years in good health and CMV-seronegative. Sequencing was done on a sample of PBMCs. CDR3 residues: CASRRSGQHNQPQHF. In DNA, the CDR3 is TGTGCCAGCAGGCGGTCGGGACAGCATAATCAGCCCCAGCATTTT.